The sequence of this T cell receptor (beta chain) was determined in a study of tumor-infiltrating lymphocytes in primary liver carcinoma. Background on the study: Both sexes were represented among patients, who were 30 to 69 years old. Roughly 3.5 to 7.13 million productive TCRbeta reads came from each sample, comparable across tissue types.

A word on this clonotype: No antigen is known for it. One end of the junction is discordant with germline, which a read error may explain.

The CDR3 spans 18 residues. Per the germline V gene, CDR1 is MNHNS and CDR2 is SASEGT. Co-extracting RNA and DNA was done with 20-30 mg of unsorted bulk tissue as input. With around 450 ng total RNA as template and a constant-region primer, TCR beta cDNA was made. TCR beta libraries came from three nested multiplex PCR rounds using slightly modified ARM-PCR. Rounds one and two of PCR, each of approximately 11 cycles, were primed with TRBV1-TRBV30 forward primers and a C-beta reverse primer. TCRdb reprocessed the multiplex PCR reads with MiXCR, giving one entry per CDR3 protein. Among about 54,000 distinct CDR3 sequences listed, about 80% were seen once. Overall study findings and caveats: Lesser overlap characterized tumor-adjacent and tumor-blood pairs relative to tumor region pairs. Tumor specimens were characterized by a significantly higher top-250-clone fraction than blood (p = 0.039).

The material sequenced was liver tumor tissue from sampling region 2. This sample's subset: tumor region T2, inferior pole. The sequence was collected from a man aged 40-55 years with primary liver carcinoma and hepatitis B virus infection. V gene TRBV6-1 combines with J gene TRBJ2-1; 10 bases align to TRBD2. The CDR3 protein is CASSEAHPGTSVYNKQFF. The CDR3 bases are TGTGCGAGCAGTGAAGCCCACCCCGGGACTAGCGTCTACAATAAGCAGTTCTTC.